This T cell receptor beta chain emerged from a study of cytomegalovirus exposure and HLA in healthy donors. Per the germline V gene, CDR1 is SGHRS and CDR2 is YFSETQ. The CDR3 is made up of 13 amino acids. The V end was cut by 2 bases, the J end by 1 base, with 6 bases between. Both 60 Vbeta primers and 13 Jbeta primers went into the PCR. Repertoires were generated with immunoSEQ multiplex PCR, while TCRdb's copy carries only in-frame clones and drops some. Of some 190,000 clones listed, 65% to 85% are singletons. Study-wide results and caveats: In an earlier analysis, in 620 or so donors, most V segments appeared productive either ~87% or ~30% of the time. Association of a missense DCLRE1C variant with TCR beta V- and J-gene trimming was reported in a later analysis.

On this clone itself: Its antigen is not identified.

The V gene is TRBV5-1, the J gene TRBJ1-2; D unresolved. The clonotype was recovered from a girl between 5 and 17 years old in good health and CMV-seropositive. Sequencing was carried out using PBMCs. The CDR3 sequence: CASSFQVNYGYTF. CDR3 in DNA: TGCGCCAGCAGCTTCCAGGTTAACTATGGCTACACCTTC. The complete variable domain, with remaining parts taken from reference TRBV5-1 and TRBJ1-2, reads KAGVTQTPRYLIKTRGQQVTLSCSPISGHRSVSWYQQTPGQGLQFLFEYFSETQRNKGNFPGRFSGRQFSNSRSEMNVSTLELGDSALYLCASSFQVNYGYTFGSGTRLTVV.